Each of the 27 T cell receptor beta chains below was sequenced from the same sample in a study of CD8+ T cells in alopecia areata. Sequencing used cDNA as its template, made by extracting RNA and reverse transcribing it. Assay used: immunoSEQ multiplex PCR; TCRdb lists only in-frame clones, some missing. Among about 150,000 clones listed, approximately 60% were seen once. The sequenced material came from CD4+ T cells sorted from blood. Receptors were obtained from a human donor in good health.

The chain recombines TRBV4-1 with TRBJ2-1, with a weak D call TRBD2 (5 bases). In germline, CDR1 is MGHRA, CDR2 YSYEKL. The CDR3 sequence is 15 residues long. V shed 2 bases and J shed 3 bases, with 11 bases lying between them. The CDR3 region has the DNA TGCGCCAGCAGCCAACCTCAAGCGGTCTACAATGAGCAGTTCTTC. Translating it yields CASSQPQAVYNEQFF.

This clone has only a few counts. This chain joins TRBV15 and TRBJ1-1; D unresolved. The CDR3 is made up of 16 amino acids. Germline V lookup: CDR1 LNHNV, CDR2 YYDKDF (reference sequence). V was trimmed by 0 bases and J by 0 bases, leaving 11 bases between them. This chain's CDR3 is CATSRDLEEMNTEAFF. The CDR3 DNA sequence: TGTGCCACCAGCAGAGATCTGGAGGAGATGAACACTGAAGCTTTCTTT.

The chain carries TRBV5-1 and TRBJ1-2; 7 bases fit TRBD1. V lost 0 bases, J lost 7 bases, and 9 bases stayed unmatched. This CDR3 is built from 15 residues. Per germline, CDR1 SGHRS and CDR2 YFSETQ. CDR3 loop: CASSLDPTGSRGYTF. CDR3 in DNA: TGCGCCAGCAGCTTGGATCCGACAGGGTCGCGTGGCTACACCTTC. The full variable domain, in which reference TRBV5-1 and TRBJ1-2 provide the parts outside the CDR3, is KAGVTQTPRYLIKTRGQQVTLSCSPISGHRSVSWYQQTPGQGLQFLFEYFSETQRNKGNFPGRFSGRQFSNSRSEMNVSTLELGDSALYLCASSLDPTGSRGYTFGSGTRLTVV.

The genes are TRBV15 and TRBJ2-2; D remains unclear. Germline lookup yields CDR1 LNHNV and CDR2 YYDKDF (reference sequence). This CDR3 contains 14 residues. The V gene lost 0 bases and the J gene lost 7 bases, with 9 bases spanning the gap. The CDR3, as DNA: TGTGCCACCAGCAGAGATGTGGGTGGCGGGGAGCTGTTTTTT. Its translation: CATSRDVGGGELFF.

The V call is TRBV5-8, the J call TRBJ2-5; TRBD1 aligns across 7 bases. The CDR3 runs to 15 residues. Trimming took 1 base from V and 1 from J; bases not matched to a gene: 4. Germline lookup yields CDR1 SGHTS and CDR2 YDEGEE. The CDR3 coding sequence is TGTGCCAGCAGCTTGACGGGACAGCCCCAAGAGACCCAGTACTTC. Amino acid sequence: CASSLTGQPQETQYF.

This clone has only a few counts. V gene TRBV29-1 combines with J gene TRBJ2-7; D is uncertain. V lost 7 bases and J 4 bases, leaving 11 bases between the germline ends. Germline-derived CDR1 and CDR2 are SQVTM and ANQGSEA. The CDR3 totals 11 residues. Here the CDR3 reads CSAGSRYEQYF. CDR3 in DNA: TGCAGCGCCGGAAGCCGTTACGAGCAGTACTTC.

CDR3 loop: CATSTPSGRFNEQFF. The CDR3 DNA reads as TGTGCCACCAGCACCCCTAGCGGGAGATTCAATGAGCAGTTCTTC. The J gene is TRBJ2-1, the V gene TRBV15, with 10 bases matching TRBD2. V dropped 4 bases and J dropped 6; count of bases not matched to a gene: 6. Germline V gives CDR1 LNHNV, CDR2 YYDKDF (reference sequence). This CDR3 has 15 amino acids.

V gene TRBV15 combines with J gene TRBJ1-4, with D tentatively TRBD1 (5 bases). Germline loops: CDR1 LNHNV, CDR2 YYDKDF (reference sequence). Trimming took 8 bases from V and 7 from J, leaving 14 bases between them. This CDR3 contains 13 residues. In DNA form, the CDR3 reads TGTGCCACCGGCCGTCAGGGAAGTGAAAAACTGTTTTTT. Its protein product is CATGRQGSEKLFF.

V gene TRBV27 combines with J gene TRBJ1-2; no firm D call. Germline V CDR1 and CDR2: MNHEY, SMNVEV (reference sequence). The CDR3 spans 13 residues. V was cut by 2 bases and J by 4 bases, with 8 bases left in between. CDR3 sequence: CASSLMAGYGYTF. CDR3 DNA sequence: TGTGCCAGCAGTTTAATGGCAGGCTATGGCTACACCTTC.

The CDR3 protein is CSVLSRTSGRHTQYF. The CDR3 nucleotides are TGCAGCGTTCTCTCTCGGACTAGCGGGAGGCATACGCAGTATTTT. The chain recombines TRBV29-1 with TRBJ2-3, with TRBD2 matching 14 bases. With V trimmed by 5 bases and J by 7 bases, 8 bases remained unmatched. Germline V lookup: CDR1 SQVTM, CDR2 ANQGSEA. The CDR3 is made up of 15 amino acids.

This rearrangement joins TRBV7-9 to TRBJ2-2; D remains unclear. The CDR3 is made up of 13 amino acids. Germline CDR1 SEHNR, CDR2 FQNEAQ (reference sequence). Trimming stripped 3 bases from V and 3 bases from J, with 5 bases between. The CDR3 sequence is CASSLPYTGELFF. The CDR3 DNA reads as TGTGCCAGCAGCTTGCCGTACACCGGGGAGCTGTTTTTT.

In this sample, this clone turned up a few times. The rearrangement links TRBV30 to TRBJ2-1, with a tentative D call TRBD2 (6 bases). V gave up 2 bases and J gave up 12 bases, with 29 bases separating them. This CDR3 spans 17 amino acids. Germline CDR1 and CDR2: GTSNPN and SVGIG (reference sequence). The CDR3 sequence: CAWSPTSQGPRNGRQFF. In DNA form, the CDR3 reads TGTGCCTGGAGTCCTACTAGCCAAGGTCCCCGAAATGGACGGCAGTTCTTC.

The J gene is TRBJ2-3, the V gene TRBV11-2; 7 bases fit TRBD1. The CDR3 has 14 residues. In germline, CDR1 is SGHAT, CDR2 FQNNGV. V lost 4 bases, J lost 3 bases, and 4 bases stayed unmatched. CDR3 sequence: CASSSTGRTDTQYF. In nucleotides, the CDR3 is TGTGCCAGCAGCTCGACAGGGAGAACAGATACGCAGTATTTT.

The chain uses TRBV5-4 and TRBJ1-2; 8 nucleotides align to TRBD1. V was clipped by 4 bases and J by 4 bases; unmatched bases: 3. CDR1 is SGHNT, CDR2 YYREEE, per germline (reference sequence). The CDR3 is made up of 13 amino acids. The CDR3 sequence is CASSQTGVYGYTF. DNA of the CDR3: TGTGCCAGCAGCCAGACAGGGGTCTATGGCTACACCTTC.

V gene TRBV29-1 combines with J gene TRBJ2-1; tentative D call: TRBD2 (6 bases). The V gene lost 4 bases and the J gene lost 1 base, with 11 bases spanning the gap. This CDR3 is built from 14 residues. Germline V gene lookup returns CDR1 SQVTM and CDR2 ANQGSEA. The chain's CDR3 is CSVAVLASYNEQFF. The CDR3 bases are TGCAGCGTTGCGGTTCTAGCGTCCTACAATGAGCAGTTCTTC.

V is TRBV5-4 and J is TRBJ2-1; D unresolved. The germline CDR1 and CDR2 sequences are SGHNT and YYREEE (reference sequence). V lost 0 bases and J lost 3, with 4 bases in between. The CDR3 totals 13 residues. This CDR3 is CASSLGSYNEQFF. DNA of the CDR3: TGTGCCAGCAGCTTGGGCAGCTACAATGAGCAGTTCTTC.

A single count supports this clone. J is TRBJ2-5 and V is TRBV7-2; D ambiguous. Trimming shortened V by 5 bases and J by 8 bases, and 6 bases separated the two germline ends. Germline V gene lookup returns CDR1 SGHTA and CDR2 FQGNSA. The CDR3 covers 10 residues. CDR3 protein: CASSRLTQYF. The CDR3 DNA is TGTGCCAGCAGCCGCCTTACCCAGTACTTC.

This clone was detected only a few times. The rearrangement links TRBV6-5 to TRBJ1-4; D gene unclear. The CDR3 is 13 residues long. Looked up from germline, CDR1 is MNHEY and CDR2 is SVGAGI. The V and J ends lost 0 bases and 8 bases respectively, with 7 bases between them. As DNA, the CDR3 is TGTGCCAGCAGTTACTCGAGAACGGAAAAACTGTTTTTT. Translation gives CASSYSRTEKLFF.

The V and J genes are TRBV14 and TRBJ2-5, with D perhaps assigned TRBD1 or TRBD2 (5 bases each). The ends were cut back, 3 bases at V and 5 bases at J, with 13 bases in the middle. The CDR3 spans 14 residues. Germline V gene data show CDR1 as SGHDN and CDR2 as FVKESK. DNA for the CDR3: TGTGCCAGCAGCCAGCCGGGGCCGTGGGAGACCCAGTACTTC. Protein sequence: CASSQPGPWETQYF.

The rearrangement joins TRBV7-9 to TRBJ1-1; a weak D match, TRBD1 (5 bases). Germline CDR1 is SEHNR and CDR2 is FQNEAQ (reference sequence). Between the trimmed V and J ends, which lost 5 bases and 0 bases, there was a span of 16 bases. This CDR3 has 16 residues. CDR3 amino acids: CASSRTLTVMNTEAFF. CDR3 nucleotide sequence: TGTGCCAGCAGCCGAACGCTGACAGTGATGAACACTGAAGCTTTCTTT.

This chain links TRBV7-9 with TRBJ2-2; 7 bases are a match to TRBD1. This CDR3 spans 15 amino acids. The germline V gene has CDR1 SEHNR and CDR2 FQNEAQ (reference sequence). With V trimmed by 5 bases and J by 1 base, 4 bases remained unmatched. CDR3 DNA sequence: TGTGCCAGCAGCGCGGACAGGATGAACACCGGGGAGCTGTTTTTT. The encoded protein is CASSADRMNTGELFF.

The chain uses TRBV30 and TRBJ1-2, with D hard to call. This CDR3 has 13 residues. Per germline, CDR1 GTSNPN and CDR2 SVGIG (reference sequence). V was cut by 2 bases and J by 4 bases, with 11 bases left in between. CDR3 sequence (DNA): TGTGCCTGGAGTCATGAAGTCGGCTATGGCTACACCTTC. It translates to CAWSHEVGYGYTF.

This clone was detected a few times. The chain has TRBV25-1 and TRBJ2-1; D call uncertain. Germline loops: CDR1 MGHDK, CDR2 SYGVNS. Trimming shortened V by 0 bases and J by 6 bases, and 3 bases separated the two germline ends. This CDR3 comprises 12 residues. The CDR3 nucleotides read TGTGCCAGCAGTGAATACATCAATGAGCAGTTCTTC. This codes for CASSEYINEQFF.

This clone came up a few times. The V gene is TRBV29-1, the J gene TRBJ1-2; maybe TRBD1 (5 bases). This CDR3 has 9 residues. V lost 6 bases and J 14 bases, leaving 13 bases between the germline ends. Germline CDR1 reads SQVTM; CDR2 reads ANQGSEA. DNA for the CDR3: TGCAGCGTGGGGGATCAGCGAACCTTC. This sequence encodes CSVGDQRTF.

The DNA of the CDR3 is TGTGCCAGCAGTTTTTGGGGGGACGCTTTCTTT. It encodes CASSFWGDAFF. The chain is built from TRBV28 and TRBJ1-1; D may be TRBD1 (5 bases). The CDR3 length is 11 residues. V was cut by 3 bases and J by 11 bases, with 10 bases left in between. The germline gives CDR1 MDHEN, CDR2 SYDVKM.

This chain joins TRBV7-9 and TRBJ2-5, with TRBD2 identical over 14 bases. Trimming cost V 7 bases and J 4 bases; bases outside gene matches: 8. Germline-derived CDR1 and CDR2 are SEHNR and FQNEAQ (reference sequence). The CDR3 totals 16 residues. CDR3 nucleotide sequence: TGTGCCAGCAACAGACTAGCGGGAGGGCCAGGAGAGACCCAGTACTTC. The encoded protein is CASNRLAGGPGETQYF.

In this sample, this clone turned up a few times. The chain is built from TRBV2 and TRBJ2-7; D may be TRBD1 or TRBD2 (5 bases each). V lost 1 base and J lost 6, with 7 bases in between. Germline V gives CDR1 SNHLY, CDR2 FYNNEI. CDR3 length equals 12 residues. In DNA form, the CDR3 reads TGTGCCAGCAGTGAAGTGGGGACCGAGCAGTACTTC. This codes for CASSEVGTEQYF.